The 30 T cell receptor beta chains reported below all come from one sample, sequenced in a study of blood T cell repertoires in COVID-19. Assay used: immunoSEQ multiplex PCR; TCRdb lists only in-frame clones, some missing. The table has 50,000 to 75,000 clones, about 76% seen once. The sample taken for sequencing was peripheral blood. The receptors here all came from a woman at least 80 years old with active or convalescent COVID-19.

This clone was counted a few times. CDR3 sequence reads: CASSLGTGYQPQHF. Here the CDR3 DNA reads TGTGCCAGCAGCCTTGGGACAGGGTATCAGCCCCAGCATTTT. The rearrangement joins TRBV3-1 (or the pseudogene TRBV3-2) to TRBJ1-5, with 9 bases fitting TRBD1. The V and J ends lost 4 bases and 5 bases, in that order; junction bases with no gene match: 3. The CDR3 loop spans 14 amino acids. From germline, CDR1 is LGHDT and CDR2 YNNKEL (reference sequence).

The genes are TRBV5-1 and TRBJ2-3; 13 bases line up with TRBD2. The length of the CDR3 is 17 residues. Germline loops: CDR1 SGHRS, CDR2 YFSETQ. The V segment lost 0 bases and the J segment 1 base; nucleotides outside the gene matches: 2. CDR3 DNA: TGCGCCAGCAGCTTGGGAGGGACTAGCGGGGGCACAGATACGCAGTATTTT. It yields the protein CASSLGGTSGGTDTQYF.

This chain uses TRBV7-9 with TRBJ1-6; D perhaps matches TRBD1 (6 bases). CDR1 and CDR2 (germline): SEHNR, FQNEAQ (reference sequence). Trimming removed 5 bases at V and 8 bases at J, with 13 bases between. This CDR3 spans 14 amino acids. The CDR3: CASSVGADDSPLHF. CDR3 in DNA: TGTGCCAGCAGCGTGGGGGCGGATGATTCACCCCTCCACTTT.

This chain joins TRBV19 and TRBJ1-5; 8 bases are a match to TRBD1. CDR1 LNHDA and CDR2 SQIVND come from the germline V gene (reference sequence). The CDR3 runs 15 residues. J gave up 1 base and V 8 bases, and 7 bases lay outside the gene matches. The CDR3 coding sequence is TGTGCCAGTGTTGAAACAGGGGGGAGCAATCAGCCCCAGCATTTT. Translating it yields CASVETGGSNQPQHF.

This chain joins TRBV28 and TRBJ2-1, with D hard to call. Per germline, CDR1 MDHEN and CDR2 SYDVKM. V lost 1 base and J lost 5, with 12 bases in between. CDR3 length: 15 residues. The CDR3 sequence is CASSLLRSENNEQFF. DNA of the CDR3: TGTGCCAGCAGTTTATTGCGGAGCGAGAACAATGAGCAGTTCTTC. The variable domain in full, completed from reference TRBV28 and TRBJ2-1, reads DVKVTQSSRYLVKRTGEKVFLECVQDMDHENMFWYRQDPGLGLRLIYFSYDVKMKEKGDIPEGYSVSREKKERFSLILESASTNQTSMYLCASSLLRSENNEQFFGPGTRLTVL.

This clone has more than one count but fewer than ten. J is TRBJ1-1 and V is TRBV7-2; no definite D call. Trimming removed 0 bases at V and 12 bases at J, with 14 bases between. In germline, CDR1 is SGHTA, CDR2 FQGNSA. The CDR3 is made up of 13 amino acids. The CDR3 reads CASSLATPALTFF. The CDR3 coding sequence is TGTGCCAGCAGCTTAGCGACTCCCGCTTTGACTTTCTTT.

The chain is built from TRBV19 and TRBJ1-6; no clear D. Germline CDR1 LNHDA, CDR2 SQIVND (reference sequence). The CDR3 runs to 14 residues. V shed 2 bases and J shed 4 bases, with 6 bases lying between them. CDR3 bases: TGTGCCAGTAGTATACCGGGATATAATTCACCCCTCCACTTT. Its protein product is CASSIPGYNSPLHF.

CDR3 in amino acids: CASTLTGTSYSPLHF. CDR3 coding DNA: TGTGCCAGCACTCTAACCGGGACATCTTATTCACCCCTCCACTTT. The chain recombines TRBV6-6 with TRBJ1-6, with TRBD1 as a possible D gene (6 bases). Germline V lookup: CDR1 MNHNY, CDR2 SVGAGI (reference sequence). Trimming cost V 7 bases and J 8 bases, with 18 bases left between them. This CDR3 comprises 15 residues.

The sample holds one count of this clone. This chain's CDR3 is CASNSPGSYGYTF. The CDR3 DNA reads TGTGCCAGCAATTCACCAGGGTCATATGGCTACACCTTC. This chain uses TRBV6-5 with TRBJ1-2; a possible D gene is TRBD1 (5 bases). Germline CDR1 reads MNHEY; CDR2 reads SVGAGI. The CDR3 has 13 amino acids. Trimming took off 7 bases at V and 5 bases at J, with 14 bases between the two ends.

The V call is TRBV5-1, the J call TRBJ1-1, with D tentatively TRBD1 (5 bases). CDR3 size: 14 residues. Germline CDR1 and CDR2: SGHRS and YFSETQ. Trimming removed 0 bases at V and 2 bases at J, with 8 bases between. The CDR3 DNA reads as TGCGCCAGCAGCTTGGCCGGGGGAAACACTGAAGCTTTCTTT. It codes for CASSLAGGNTEAFF.

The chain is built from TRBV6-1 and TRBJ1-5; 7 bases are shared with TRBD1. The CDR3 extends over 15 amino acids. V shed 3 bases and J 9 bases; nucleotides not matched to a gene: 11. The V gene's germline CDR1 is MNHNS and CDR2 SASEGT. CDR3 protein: CASSEGTGVLRPQHF. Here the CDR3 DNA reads TGTGCCAGCAGTGAGGGCACAGGGGTACTCCGGCCCCAGCATTTT.

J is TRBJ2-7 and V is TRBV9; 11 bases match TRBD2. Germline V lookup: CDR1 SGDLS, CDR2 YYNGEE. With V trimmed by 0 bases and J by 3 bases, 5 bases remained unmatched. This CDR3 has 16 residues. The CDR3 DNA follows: TGTGCCAGCAGCGTAGGACTAGCGGGAAATGGCTACGAGCAGTACTTC. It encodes CASSVGLAGNGYEQYF.

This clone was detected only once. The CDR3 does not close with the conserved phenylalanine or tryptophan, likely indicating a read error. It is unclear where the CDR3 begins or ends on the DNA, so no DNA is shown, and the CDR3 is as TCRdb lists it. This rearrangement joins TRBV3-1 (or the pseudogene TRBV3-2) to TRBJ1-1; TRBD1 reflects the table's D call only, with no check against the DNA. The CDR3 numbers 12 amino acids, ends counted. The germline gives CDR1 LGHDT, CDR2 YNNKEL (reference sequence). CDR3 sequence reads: CASSQDRGQLDL.

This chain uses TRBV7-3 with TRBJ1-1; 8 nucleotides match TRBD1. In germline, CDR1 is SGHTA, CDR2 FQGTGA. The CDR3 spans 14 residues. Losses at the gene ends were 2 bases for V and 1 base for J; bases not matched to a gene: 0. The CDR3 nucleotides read TGTGCCAGCAGCTTAGGACAGGGGAACACTGAAGCTTTCTTT. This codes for CASSLGQGNTEAFF.

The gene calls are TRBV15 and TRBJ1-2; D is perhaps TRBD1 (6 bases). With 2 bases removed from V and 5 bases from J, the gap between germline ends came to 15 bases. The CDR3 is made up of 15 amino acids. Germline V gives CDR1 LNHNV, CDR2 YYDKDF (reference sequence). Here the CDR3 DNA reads TGTGCCACCAGCAGACCGGCAGGGAGGGGGTATGGCTACACCTTC. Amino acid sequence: CATSRPAGRGYGYTF.

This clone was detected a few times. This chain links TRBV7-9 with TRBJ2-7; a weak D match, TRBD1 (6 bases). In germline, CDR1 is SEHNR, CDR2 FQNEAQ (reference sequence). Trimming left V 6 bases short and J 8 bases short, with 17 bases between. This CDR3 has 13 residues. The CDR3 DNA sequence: TGTGCCAGCAGTACGACAGGCGCCGACAAGCAGTACTTC. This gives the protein CASSTTGADKQYF.

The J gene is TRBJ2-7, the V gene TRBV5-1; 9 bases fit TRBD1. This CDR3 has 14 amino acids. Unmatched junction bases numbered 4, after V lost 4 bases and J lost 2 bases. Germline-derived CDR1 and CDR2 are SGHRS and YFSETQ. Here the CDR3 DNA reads TGCGCCAGCAGCCCCGGACAGGGGCCCTACGAGCAGTACTTC. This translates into CASSPGQGPYEQYF.

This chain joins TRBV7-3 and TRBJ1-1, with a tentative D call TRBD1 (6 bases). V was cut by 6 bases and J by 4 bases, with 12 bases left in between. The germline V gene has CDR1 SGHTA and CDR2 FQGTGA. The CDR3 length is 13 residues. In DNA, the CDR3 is TGTGCCAGCAGTCGGGACATCAGCACTGAAGCTTTCTTT. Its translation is CASSRDISTEAFF.

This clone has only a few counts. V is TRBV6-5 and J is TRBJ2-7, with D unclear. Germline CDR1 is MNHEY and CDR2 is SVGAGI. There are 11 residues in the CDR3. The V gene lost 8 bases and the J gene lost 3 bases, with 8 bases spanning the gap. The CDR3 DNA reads TGTGCCAGCGGGCCGAACTACGAGCAGTACTTC. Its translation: CASGPNYEQYF.

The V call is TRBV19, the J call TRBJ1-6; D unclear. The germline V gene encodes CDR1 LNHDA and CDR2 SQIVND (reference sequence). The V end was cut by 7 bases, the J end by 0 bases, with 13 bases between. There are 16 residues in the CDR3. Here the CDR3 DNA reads TGTGCCAGTACCCCGGACGGGAGCTCCTATAATTCACCCCTCCACTTT. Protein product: CASTPDGSSYNSPLHF.

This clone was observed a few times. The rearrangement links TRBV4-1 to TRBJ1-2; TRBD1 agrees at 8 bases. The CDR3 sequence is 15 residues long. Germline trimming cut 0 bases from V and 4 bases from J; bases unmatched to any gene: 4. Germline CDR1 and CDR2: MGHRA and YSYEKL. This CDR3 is CASSQELQGAYGYTF. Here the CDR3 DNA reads TGCGCCAGCAGCCAAGAGTTGCAGGGGGCCTATGGCTACACCTTC.

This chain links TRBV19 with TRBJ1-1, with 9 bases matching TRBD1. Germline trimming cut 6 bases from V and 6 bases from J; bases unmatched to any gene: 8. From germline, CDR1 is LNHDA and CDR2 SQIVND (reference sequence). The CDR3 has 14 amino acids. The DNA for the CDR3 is TGTGCCAGTAGCGCACAGGGGGCGTATTCTGAAGCTTTCTTT. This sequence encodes CASSAQGAYSEAFF.

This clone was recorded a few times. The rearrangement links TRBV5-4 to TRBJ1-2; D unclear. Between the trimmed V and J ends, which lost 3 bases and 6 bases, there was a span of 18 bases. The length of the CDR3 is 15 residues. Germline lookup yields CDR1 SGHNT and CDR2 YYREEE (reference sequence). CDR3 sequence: CASSSLVEGRDGYTF. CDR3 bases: TGTGCCAGCAGCTCCCTTGTGGAGGGAAGGGATGGCTACACCTTC. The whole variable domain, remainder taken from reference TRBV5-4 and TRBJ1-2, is ETGVTQSPTHLIKTRGQQVTLRCSSQSGHNTVSWYQQALGQGPQFIFQYYREEENGRGNFPPRFSGLQFPNYSSELNVNALELDDSALYLCASSSLVEGRDGYTFGSGTRLTVV.

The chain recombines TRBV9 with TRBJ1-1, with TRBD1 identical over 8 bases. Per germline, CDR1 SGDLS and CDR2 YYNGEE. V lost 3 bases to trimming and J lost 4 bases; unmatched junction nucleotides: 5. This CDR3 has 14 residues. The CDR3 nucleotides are TGTGCCAGCAGCGCCACAGGGGGAGGCACTGAAGCTTTCTTT. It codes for CASSATGGGTEAFF.

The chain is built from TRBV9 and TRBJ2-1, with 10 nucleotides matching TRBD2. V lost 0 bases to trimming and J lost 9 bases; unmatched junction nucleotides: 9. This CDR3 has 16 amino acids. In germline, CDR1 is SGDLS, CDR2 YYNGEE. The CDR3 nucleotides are TGTGCCAGCAGCGTAGCTGTCCAGCGGGGGGGCAGTGAGCAGTTCTTC. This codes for CASSVAVQRGGSEQFF.

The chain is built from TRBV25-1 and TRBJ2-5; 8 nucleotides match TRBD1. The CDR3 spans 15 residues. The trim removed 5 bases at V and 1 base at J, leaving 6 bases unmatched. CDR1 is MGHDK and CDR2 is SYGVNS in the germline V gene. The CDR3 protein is CASSSPDRAQETQYF. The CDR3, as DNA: TGTGCCAGCAGTTCCCCGGACAGGGCCCAAGAGACCCAGTACTTC. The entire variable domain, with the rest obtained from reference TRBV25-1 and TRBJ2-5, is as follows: EADIYQTPRYLVIGTGKKITLECSQTMGHDKMYWYQQDPGMELHLIHYSYGVNSTEKGDLSSESTVSRIRTEHFPLTLESARPSHTSQYLCASSSPDRAQETQYFGPGTRLLVL.

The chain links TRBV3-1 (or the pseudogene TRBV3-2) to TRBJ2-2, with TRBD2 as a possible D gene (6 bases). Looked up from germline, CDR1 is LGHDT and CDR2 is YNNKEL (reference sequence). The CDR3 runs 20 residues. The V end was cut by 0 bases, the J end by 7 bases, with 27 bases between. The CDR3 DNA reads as TGTGCCAGCAGCCAAGATCGGGGATACAGGCCAGGGAGGAATATCGGGGAGCTGTTTTTT. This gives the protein CASSQDRGYRPGRNIGELFF.

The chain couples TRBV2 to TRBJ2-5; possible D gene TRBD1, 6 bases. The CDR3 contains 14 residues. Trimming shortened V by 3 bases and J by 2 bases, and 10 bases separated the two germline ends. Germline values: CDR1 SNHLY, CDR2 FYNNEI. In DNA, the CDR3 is TGTGCCAGCAGTGACCTCAGGGGACAAGAGACCCAGTACTTC. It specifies CASSDLRGQETQYF.

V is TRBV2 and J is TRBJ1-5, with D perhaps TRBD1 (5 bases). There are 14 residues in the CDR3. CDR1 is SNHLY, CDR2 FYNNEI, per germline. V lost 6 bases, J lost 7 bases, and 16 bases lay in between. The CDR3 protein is CASRDFGGRQPQHF. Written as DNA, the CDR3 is TGTGCCAGCAGAGACTTCGGGGGTCGACAGCCCCAGCATTTT.

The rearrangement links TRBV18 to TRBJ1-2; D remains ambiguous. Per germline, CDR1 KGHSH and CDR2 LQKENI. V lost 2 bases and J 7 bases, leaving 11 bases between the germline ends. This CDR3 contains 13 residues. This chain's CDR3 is CASSPGLDSGYTF. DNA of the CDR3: TGTGCCAGCTCACCAGGATTAGACTCTGGCTACACCTTC.